Below are 27 T cell receptor beta chains sequenced from a single sample in a study of tumor and adjacent non-tumor tissue in lung cancer. RNA was extracted from bulk tissue without any cell sorting. A modified ARM-PCR protocol with three rounds of nested PCR amplified TCRbeta. From the multiplex PCR reads, TCRdb called clonotypes with MiXCR, one entry per CDR3 protein. The sample lists roughly 220,000 distinct CDR3 sequences, around 70% seen once, with approximately 25% in the top ten. Sequencing used lung tumor tissue. These receptors originate from a man in his fifties or sixties with non-small cell lung cancer.

V usage is TRBV29-1 and J usage is TRBJ2-3; 8 bases are a match to TRBD2. V gave up 6 bases and J gave up 2 bases; unmatched junction bases: 10. Germline V gene data show CDR1 as SQVTM and CDR2 as ANQGSEA. There are 15 residues in the CDR3. CDR3 protein: CSVHSGIAYTDTQYF. CDR3 nucleotide sequence: TGCAGCGTGCATAGCGGGATCGCCTACACAGATACGCAGTATTTT.

Of note for this clonotype: This likely comes from a read error, as the CDR3 has no conserved phenylalanine or tryptophan at its end. The chain links TRBV5-4 to TRBJ2-1; TRBD2 matches 11 bases. Germline trimming cut 2 bases from V and 8 bases from J; bases unmatched to any gene: 6. The germline CDR1 and CDR2 sequences are SGHNT and YYREEE (reference sequence). This CDR3 contains 15 residues. The DNA for the CDR3 is TGTGCCAGCAGCTTTAGCGGGAGGGCCTTGCATGAGCAGTTCATC. It yields the protein CASSFSGRALHEQFI.

The V call is TRBV11-2, the J call TRBJ1-2; D not resolved. Between the trimmed V and J ends, which lost 0 bases and 1 base, there was a span of 12 bases. This CDR3 has 16 residues. Looked up from germline, CDR1 is SGHAT and CDR2 is FQNNGV. CDR3 in amino acids: CASSLDTYRYNYGYTF. Written as DNA, the CDR3 is TGTGCCAGCAGCTTAGATACCTATAGGTATAACTATGGCTACACCTTC.

On this clonotype itself: The final CDR3 position lacks the conserved phenylalanine or tryptophan, pointing to a likely read error. The limits of the CDR3 on the DNA are not certain, so only TCRdb's listed CDR3 is given. This sequence joins TRBV29-1 and TRBJ1-1; TRBD1, the table's D call, was not compared with the DNA. CDR1 is SQVTM and CDR2 is ANQGSEA in the germline V gene. The CDR3 sequence runs 11 residues, both termini included. The CDR3 is CSGRQGQAGFY.

In the case of this clonotype: This clone may be a read error of a much larger clone one base away. The gene calls are TRBV6-5 and TRBJ1-2, with D hard to call. Germline lookup yields CDR1 MNHEY and CDR2 SVGAGI. The CDR3 totals 15 residues. The CDR3 bases are TGTGCCAGCAGTTACTCGAGGATTTCTCCCTATAGCTACACCTTC. Translating it yields CASSYSRISPYSYTF.

The table lists this clonotype with many counts. The gene calls are TRBV12-3 or TRBV12-4 and TRBJ2-5; a weak D match, TRBD1 (5 bases). The CDR3 has 14 residues. Trimming cost V 6 bases and J 1 base, with 12 bases left between them. DNA for the CDR3: TGTGCCAGCAGCCGAGACAGAGTCCAAGAGACCCAGTACTTC. Residues: CASSRDRVQETQYF.

A remark on this clonotype: One end of the junction varies from germline; a read error may be responsible. The rearrangement links TRBV20-1 to TRBJ2-3; D possibly corresponds to TRBD2 (6 bases). The CDR3 length is 12 residues. The germline V gene encodes CDR1 DFQATT and CDR2 SNEGSKA (reference sequence). CDR3 protein: CANLAGLDTQYF. CDR3 coding DNA: TGTGCTAATCTCGCGGGGCTAGATACGCAATATTTT.

About this clonotype: An end of the junction does not agree with germline; a read error may underlie this. J is TRBJ2-3 and V is TRBV20-1; TRBD2 matches 8 bases. Germline CDR1 is DFQATT and CDR2 is SNEGSKA (reference sequence). This CDR3 contains 16 residues. The CDR3 nucleotides read TGCAGTGCTTGGGGGAAGAGACGGGGGGGCACAGATACGCAATATTTT. This translates into CSAWGKRRGGTDTQYF.

V usage is TRBV20-1 and J usage is TRBJ1-5; maybe TRBD1 (5 bases). This CDR3 comprises 12 residues. The V end lost 3 bases, the J end lost 16 bases, and 19 bases lay between the germline ends. The germline CDR1 and CDR2 sequences are DFQATT and SNEGSKA (reference sequence). For the CDR3, the DNA is TGCAGTGCTAGGGTGGGGGATCAGCCCCTACATTTT. This translates into CSARVGDQPLHF.

In the case of this clonotype: This may be a read error, as it is one base from a much larger clone. The chain links TRBV11-1 to TRBJ2-3, with TRBD2 identical over 8 bases. The V gene's germline CDR1 is SGHAT and CDR2 FQDESV (reference sequence). This CDR3 has 17 amino acids. The CDR3 here is CASSPRAARGATDMQYF. DNA for the CDR3: TGTGCCAGCAGCCCAAGGGCGGCGCGGGGGGCCACAGATATGCAGTATTTT.

The chain carries TRBV4-2 and TRBJ1-6, with D unclear. The V end was cut by 8 bases, the J end by 5 bases, with 13 bases between. The CDR3 is 14 residues long. The germline CDR1 and CDR2 sequences are LGHNA and YNFKEQ. The CDR3 DNA follows: TGTGCCAGCGGTCTCGGGAGGGATAATTCACCCCTCCACTTT. Its translation is CASGLGRDNSPLHF.

The chain joins TRBV11-2 to TRBJ1-1; tentatively, D is TRBD1 (5 bases). Germline V gene lookup returns CDR1 SGHAT and CDR2 FQNNGV. Trimming left V 6 bases short and J 4 bases short, with 24 bases between. This CDR3 is 17 amino acids long. In DNA form, the CDR3 reads TGTGCCAGCAGGAACTTCATTAACAGGCCCCCGAGCACTGAAGCTTTCTTT. Protein: CASRNFINRPPSTEAFF.

V is TRBV19 and J is TRBJ1-1; tentatively, D is TRBD1 (5 bases). V was clipped by 2 bases and J by 4 bases, with 11 bases between them. Germline V gene lookup returns CDR1 LNHDA and CDR2 SQIVND (reference sequence). CDR3 size: 14 residues. CDR3 DNA sequence: TGTGCCAGTAGTATACTAAGGGGCGGCACTGAAGCTTTCTTT. Translation: CASSILRGGTEAFF.

In this sample, this clonotype turned up once. The conserved final phenylalanine or tryptophan is absent from the CDR3, which likely points to a read error. The chain has TRBV19 and TRBJ1-5; D not certain. Trimming removed 8 bases from V and 0 bases from J, with 8 bases in between. Germline V gene lookup returns CDR1 LNHDA and CDR2 SQIVND (reference sequence). The CDR3 totals 13 residues. The DNA for the CDR3 is TGTGCCAGTCGAGGTCTTAGCAATCAGCCCCAGCATCTT. The encoded protein is CASRGLSNQPQHL.

Details on this clonotype: A junction boundary mismatches the germline segment, possibly from a read error. Here the CDR3 reads CASSQPRGAQETRYF. CDR3 bases: TGCGCCAGCAGCCAACCCAGGGGGGCCCAAGAGACCCGGTACTTC. V gene TRBV4-1 combines with J gene TRBJ2-5, with D possibly being TRBD1 (7 bases). CDR3 length: 15 amino acids. The germline gives CDR1 MGHRA, CDR2 YSYEKL.

In its sample, this clonotype was seen a few times. The J gene is TRBJ1-2, the V gene TRBV6-5, with 9 bases fitting TRBD1. Germline CDR1 and CDR2: MNHEY and SVGAGI. V lost 5 bases to trimming and J lost 4 bases; unmatched junction nucleotides: 5. The CDR3 contains 14 residues. In nucleotides, the CDR3 is TGTGCCAGCAGTCGGGGACAGGGAACCTATGGCTACACCTTC. Amino acids: CASSRGQGTYGYTF.

This clonotype counts as medium-sized (0.01 to 0.1%). The genes are TRBV29-1 and TRBJ1-2, with TRBD1 matching 10 bases. Germline loops: CDR1 SQVTM, CDR2 ANQGSEA. V trimming: 7 bases; J trimming: 4 bases; junction bases outside the gene matches: 6. The CDR3 runs to 13 residues. The CDR3 nucleotides are TGCAGCGCTGCTCGGACAGGGGGCTATGGCTACACCTTC. The encoded protein is CSAARTGGYGYTF.

A remark on this clonotype: One end of the junction is discordant with germline, which a read error may explain. The chain joins TRBV4-3 to TRBJ1-5; the D gene is possibly TRBD1 (5 bases). Germline V gives CDR1 LGHNA, CDR2 YSLEER. CDR3 size: 13 residues. In DNA form, the CDR3 reads TGCGCCAACAGCCAAGATTACCCAGGGCCCCAACATTTT. Amino acid sequence: CANSQDYPGPQHF.

About this clonotype itself: The conserved phenylalanine or tryptophan normally closing the CDR3 is absent here, so this likely arose from a read error. The J gene is TRBJ1-2, the V gene TRBV29-1; D remains unclear. The V gene's germline CDR1 is SQVTM and CDR2 ANQGSEA. CDR3 size: 10 residues. The V end was cut by 6 bases, the J end by 7 bases, with 9 bases between. CDR3 in amino acids: CSVHLGGYTI. The CDR3 DNA follows: TGCAGCGTCCATCTGGGTGGCTACACCATC.

In the case of this clonotype: A clone one base away is much larger, so this may be a read error. The chain has TRBV11-3 and TRBJ2-7; D gene ambiguous. V was pared by 0 bases and J by 2 bases, with 17 bases between. In germline, CDR1 is SGHNT, CDR2 YENEEA. This CDR3 has 17 amino acids. The CDR3 bases are TGTGCCAGCAGCTTAGATGTGGGATTTTCCGGAACCTACGAGCAGTACTTC. Its translation is CASSLDVGFSGTYEQYF.

As concerns this clonotype: A much larger clone sits a single nucleotide away, making a read error possible. The chain carries TRBV6-5 and TRBJ1-6, with 7 positions matching TRBD1. The length of the CDR3 is 15 residues. Germline CDR1 and CDR2: MNHEY and SVGAGI. The CDR3 nucleotides read TGTGCCAGCAGCACAACCGGGACAGTTAATTTACCCCTCCACTTT. This gives the protein CASSTTGTVNLPLHF.

On this clonotype: Being one base from a much bigger clone, this may be a read error. This sequence joins TRBV4-2 and TRBJ1-1; D is uncertain. Germline CDR1 LGHNA, CDR2 YNFKEQ. CDR3 length: 13 residues. The CDR3 here is CASSQAYNTEVFF. CDR3 coding DNA: TGTGCCAGCAGCCAAGCTTACAACACTGAAGTTTTCTTT.

Concerning this clonotype itself: Relative to the germline gene, one junction end is altered; a read error may explain this. The J gene is TRBJ2-3, the V gene TRBV4-3; no definite D call. The CDR3 loop spans 17 amino acids. From germline, CDR1 is LGHNA and CDR2 YSLEER. CDR3 region: CANSQDRGLWPTDTQYF. CDR3 sequence (DNA): TGCGCCAACAGCCAAGATCGAGGCTTATGGCCCACAGATACGCAGTATTTT.

Regarding this clonotype: This may arise from a read error, as a much more abundant clone is one base away. This sequence joins TRBV7-3 and TRBJ2-7, with 7 bases that match TRBD2. CDR3 length: 15 amino acids. Germline CDR1 SGHTA, CDR2 FQGTGA. CDR3 loop: CASSLNPSGSYERYF. Here the CDR3 DNA reads TGTGCCAGCAGCTTAAACCCTAGCGGATCCTACGAGCGGTACTTC.

Only one count was recorded for this clonotype. A much more abundant neighbour one base away suggests this may be a read error. The chain joins TRBV4-3 to TRBJ2-2; D may be TRBD1 or TRBD2 (5 bases each). The CDR3 contains 17 residues. Germline V gene lookup returns CDR1 LGHNA and CDR2 YSLEER. The V end was cut by 3 bases, the J end by 5 bases, with 19 bases between. The CDR3 nucleotides read TGCGCCAGCAGCCACAAACCGGGACGAGGAGATACCGGGGAGCTGTTTTTT. Amino acids: CASSHKPGRGDTGELFF.

To note about this clonotype: A read error may produce the germline difference seen at one junction end. The V call is TRBV11-2, the J call TRBJ2-5; 7 positions agree with TRBD2. The CDR3 has 15 amino acids. Germline loops: CDR1 SGHAT, CDR2 FQNNGV. CDR3 nucleotide sequence: TGTGCCAGCAACTTAGATGGGACGGGGGGAGAGACCCAGTACTTC. This gives the protein CASNLDGTGGETQYF.

Note on this clonotype: One base away lies a much larger clone, so this may be a sequencing read error. In DNA form, the CDR3 reads TGCAGCGCTCTGACAGGGGGCTCCTACAATGAGCAGCTCTTC. The encoded protein is CSALTGGSYNEQLF. This chain connects TRBV29-1 to TRBJ2-1; 10 positions agree with TRBD1. Germline CDR1 SQVTM, CDR2 ANQGSEA. The CDR3 loop spans 14 amino acids.